The entry below gives a single T cell receptor (beta chain) sequence along with its context. Its cognate antigen is unknown. These data belong to a study of shared clonotypes between healthy human individuals. Study-wide findings and caveats: Among a few donors, 4.5% to 5.5% of naive CD4 clonotypes were found in common. Memory subsets had estimated richness that was generally smaller than that of naive subsets.

V gave up 6 bases and J gave up 9 bases, with 14 bases separating them. Germline CDR1 is SEHNR and CDR2 is FQNEAQ (reference sequence). There are 12 residues in the CDR3. The genomic DNA of each subset was split evenly across several immunoSEQ plates. Original handling: Without quality scores, immunoSEQ junctional reads could not be filtered like full-length reads. The data were produced by immunoSEQ multiplex PCR, yet TCRdb's version contains in-frame clones alone and is incomplete. V, J and clone size derive from that table, while D and trimming were established from the DNA sequence. The data show approximately 2.1 million clones, about 92% seen once.

The V call is TRBV7-9, the J call TRBJ2-5; D unresolved. The sequencing input was naive CD4+ T cells from PBMCs. The subset is: CD45RA+ positively selected. The sequence derives from a man between 18 and 29 years old in good health. Some clones in this sample may be carry-over from other donors' samples. The CDR3 DNA is TGTGCCAGCAGTTACCAGACTCAGGCCCAGTACTTC. This sequence encodes CASSYQTQAQYF.